This T cell receptor beta chain was sequenced during a study of shared clonotypes between healthy human individuals (dated by TCRdb to about 2020). Regarding the study in general: Three men and a couple of women, aged 18 to 49 years, made up the cohort. For each donor, CD4 naive and CD4 memory were each given three plates, CD8 naive was given two plates, and CD8 memory was given one plate. To estimate repertoire size and how much clonotypes are shared between individuals, the study performed deep sequencing of blood TCR repertoires from a few healthy adults. Different laboratories and diverse techniques were used to prepare libraries and sequence TCR repertoires, to increase sequencing depth and limit assay-specific biases. Each donor's leukapheresis produced roughly between roughly 0.94 and 9.5 billion PBMCs.

As concerns this clone: The antigen it recognizes is unknown. Germline and junction disagree at one end, which may indicate a read error.

The donors were healthy, HIV-negative adults who had no recently reported acute infections or vaccinations. All donors were Caucasian adults living in Nashville, Tennessee, USA. CD4+ T cells were enriched by magnetic negative selection; naive cells were then positively selected on CD45RA, and the negative fraction formed the memory subset. After blood collection by leukapheresis, PBMCs were isolated using Ficoll-Histopaque density gradient centrifugation and then cryopreserved in the vapor phase of liquid nitrogen. Analytical flow cytometry was used to check the purity and quantity of every magnetically sorted T cell population. Genomic DNA was isolated from each sorted fraction and quantified by UV absorbance on a Nanodrop 2000c. Using the deep immunoSEQ assay, TCR CDR3 regions were amplified from genomic DNA by multiplex PCR. For each cell subset, the extracted genomic DNA was distributed evenly across all wells of several immunoSEQ 96-well plates, and each plate served as one replicate. For sorted subsets, each replicate PCR was loaded with 200 ng genomic DNA, equivalent to 30,000 or so T cell genomes. The purified libraries were quantified using a Qubit 3.0 fluorometer, sized with a Bioanalyzer 2100, and then quantified again using the KAPA Library Quantification kit. Each immunoSEQ 96-well plate was sequenced on its own single-read 150-cycle Illumina NextSeq 550 flow cell. On the authors' methods: Because the immunoSEQ output included only junctional sequences and no quality scores, the filtering could not be the same as the filtering used for full-length reads. Sequences were annotated with PyIR, a Python wrapper for IgBLAST v1.9, using IMGT germline references to assign V/J genes and CDR3. Any read was removed if the V/J assignment was weak (E-value above 1e-6), the CDR3 was missing, or the read contained stop codons, out-of-frame junctions, or ambiguous translated residues. V3J clonotypes were defined by identical inferred V gene, J gene, and CDR3 amino acid sequence. Percentage overlap between repertoires was calculated by dividing the number of shared unique clonotypes by the size of the smaller repertoire. Richness of each repertoire was evaluated using RTK rarefaction, the Chao1 estimator, and Recon v2.1 estimates of unobserved clonotypes. OLGA was used to compute generation probabilities for all TCRbeta clonotypes that the gDNA method yielded from a handful of donors. Entries here come from immuneACCESS through TCRdb and include only in-frame sequences with V and J called. Some clones fail to appear in such tables; in the studies checked, an unresolved V gene covers under half of the shortfall, and the cause of the remainder is unknown. V, J and clone size are those of that table, while D and trimming were read from the DNA. The sample records some 2.4 million clones, roughly 93% of which are singletons. 0.36% of the sample is held by the ten biggest clonotypes.

The full study reports these points: Rarefaction of sorted-subset datasets indicated incomplete sequencing despite the large sequencing depth. Larger estimated clonotype richness was generally found for naive subsets than for memory subsets. Only blood was sampled, and tissue TCR repertoires likely differ from those in blood. The genetic and exposure-history diversity represented was limited by the small number of donors. Compared with non-shared clonotypes, clonotypes shared by all four sorted-subset donors had higher generation probabilities. Sharing across a handful of donors was observed for 5% to 6.5% of naive CD4, 3.5% of naive CD8, 2.3% of memory CD4, and about 0.39% of memory CD8 clonotypes. Pairwise subsampling led to the expectation that sequencing depth would affect the degree of clonotype sharing among donors.

The origin of this receptor is a man aged 18 to 29 in good health. Some clones in this sample may be carry-over from other donors' samples. Sequencing was performed on naive CD4+ T cells from PBMCs. This sample's cell subset or site label indicates: CD45RA+ positively selected.

The nucleotide sequence is TGTGCCAGTAGCCATCACCAGTCGGGGAAGTGGGGTATCAACTTC. Translated, it reads CASSHHQSGKWGINF. This chain joins TRBV19 to TRBJ2-5, and TRBD2 may be the D gene, going by 5 matching bases. CDR1 and CDR2 are drawn from the germline V gene (reference sequence): LNHDA, SQIVND. Inclusive of the bounding cysteine and phenylalanine, the CDR3 is 15 residues long. Just the 45-base CDR3 DNA is kept, in frame starting at base 1.